The 3 T cell receptor beta chains below were found in one sample sequenced in a study of shared clonotypes between healthy human individuals. Clones were sequenced by immunoSEQ multiplex PCR, and TCRdb holds only the in-frame ones, with some missing. The sample yields about 2.3 million clones, approximately 93% seen once. Sequencing was performed on naive CD4+ T cells from PBMCs. Subset of the sample: CD45RA+ positively selected. All receptors derive from a man aged 18 to 35 in good health. Some clones in this sample may be carry-over from other donors' samples.

This clone has a handful of counts. The J gene is TRBJ1-5, the V gene TRBV10-3; D may be TRBD1 (5 bases). The germline V and J ends were trimmed by 8 bases and 7 bases, with 18 bases remaining between them. The CDR3 extends over 14 amino acids. Germline CDR1 ENHRY, CDR2 SYGVKD. The CDR3 here is CAIGGGPGEQPQHF. DNA for the CDR3: TGTGCCATCGGCGGCGGCCCGGGGGAACAGCCCCAGCATTTT.

The chain employs TRBV7-9 and TRBJ2-5, with 9 positions matching TRBD2. With V trimmed by 3 bases and J by 5 bases, 7 bases remained unmatched. CDR3 size: 15 residues. Per germline, CDR1 SEHNR and CDR2 FQNEAQ (reference sequence). This chain's CDR3 is CASSFQGGTSETQYF. CDR3 sequence (DNA): TGTGCCAGCAGCTTCCAAGGCGGGACTAGCGAGACCCAGTACTTC.

As to this clone: Other DNA sequences from this sample encode an identical CDR3 as well. V and J are TRBV28 and TRBJ1-2; D gene ambiguous. The germline CDR1 and CDR2 sequences are MDHEN and SYDVKM. The CDR3 consists of 13 residues. V was shortened by 1 base and J by 4 bases, with 7 bases between the two germline ends. The CDR3 DNA follows: TGTGCCAGCAGTTTATCGGGTGGCTATGGCTACACCTTC. Protein: CASSLSGGYGYTF.